This entry lists 28 T cell receptor beta chains sequenced from one sample in a study of CD8 T cells in ankylosing spondylitis. TCRdb re-called the 5' RACE reads with MiXCR, one entry per CDR3 protein. The table lists under 150,000 distinct CDR3 sequences, over 9.5% of them singletons. Input material: blood, either unsorted or a sorted T cell fraction (not recorded which). The receptors shown here come from a female donor with ankylosing spondylitis or in good health (not recorded which).

This clonotype was seen ten or more times. The V gene is TRBV5-1, the J gene TRBJ2-3; D possibly corresponds to TRBD1 (6 bases). CDR1 SGHRS and CDR2 YFSETQ come from the germline V gene. Trimming removed 2 bases at V and 5 bases at J, with 12 bases between. This CDR3 has 14 amino acids. The CDR3 spells CASSFGQTQDTQYF. CDR3 sequence (DNA): TGCGCCAGCAGCTTCGGACAGACTCAAGATACGCAGTATTTT.

This clonotype has at least ten counts. This sequence joins TRBV6-5 and TRBJ2-7; D might be TRBD2 (5 bases). Trimming took off 6 bases at V and 0 bases at J, with 15 bases between the two ends. The CDR3 extends over 15 amino acids. Germline V gene data show CDR1 as MNHEY and CDR2 as SVGAGI. The CDR3 DNA is TGTGCCAGCAGCTCTACTAGTTTCGGCTCCTACGAGCAGTACTTC. It translates to CASSSTSFGSYEQYF.

This clonotype was counted ten times or more. The rearrangement links TRBV28 to TRBJ2-7, with D possibly matching TRBD1 (6 bases). Per germline, CDR1 MDHEN and CDR2 SYDVKM. With 11 bases removed from V and 0 bases from J, the gap between germline ends came to 14 bases. This CDR3 has 13 amino acids. The CDR3 loop reads CAAAGDSSYEQYF. In DNA form, the CDR3 reads TGTGCCGCCGCAGGGGATTCCTCCTACGAGCAGTACTTC.

This clonotype was seen many times. V and J are TRBV27 and TRBJ2-3; D unresolved. V was cut by 2 bases and J by 2 bases, with 8 bases left in between. The CDR3 is 14 residues long. Germline lookup yields CDR1 MNHEY and CDR2 SMNVEV (reference sequence). For the CDR3, the DNA is TGTGCCAGCAGTTTACCCTCGTCCACAGATACGCAGTATTTT. Its protein is CASSLPSSTDTQYF.

This clonotype occurred many times. The genes are TRBV24-1 and TRBJ2-1; D remains ambiguous. There are 14 residues in the CDR3. Between the trimmed V and J ends, which lost 6 bases and 9 bases, there was a span of 17 bases. Germline values: CDR1 KGHDR, CDR2 SFDVKD. The CDR3 reads CATSPNQPYGEQFF. DNA for the CDR3: TGTGCCACCAGTCCCAATCAGCCTTATGGTGAGCAGTTCTTC.

The sample holds many counts of this clonotype. V usage is TRBV5-1 and J usage is TRBJ2-3; D gene unclear. CDR1 and CDR2 from the germline V gene are SGHRS and YFSETQ. This CDR3 contains 15 residues. With 1 base removed from V and 2 bases from J, the gap between germline ends came to 11 bases. CDR3 bases: TGCGCCAGCAGCTTGATTGGGGAATACACAGATACGCAGTATTTT. This sequence encodes CASSLIGEYTDTQYF.

This clonotype appeared many times. The chain has TRBV5-5 and TRBJ2-7, with a possible D match to TRBD1 (6 bases). Per germline, CDR1 SGHKS and CDR2 YYEKEE (reference sequence). The V end lost 1 base, the J end lost 3 bases, and 17 bases lay between the germline ends. The CDR3 has 16 residues. The CDR3, as DNA: TGTGCCAGCAGCTTGAGACCCCCGGACAGATACTACGAGCAGTACTTC. It encodes CASSLRPPDRYYEQYF.

Only one count was recorded for this clonotype. The J gene is TRBJ2-1, the V gene TRBV7-2, with 12 bases lining up with TRBD2. In germline, CDR1 is SGHTA, CDR2 FQGNSA. V shed 4 bases and J 8 bases; nucleotides not matched to a gene: 3. The CDR3 contains 14 residues. CDR3 amino acids: CASSWLAGGHEQFF. In DNA form, the CDR3 reads TGTGCCAGCAGCTGGCTAGCGGGGGGGCATGAGCAGTTCTTC.

The table lists this clonotype with many counts. The rearrangement links TRBV7-3 to TRBJ2-2; D call uncertain. The CDR3 has 12 amino acids. V lost 2 bases and J lost 5, with 3 bases in between. Looked up from germline, CDR1 is SGHTA and CDR2 is FQGTGA. CDR3 sequence: CASSLVTGELFF. The CDR3 DNA sequence: TGTGCCAGCAGCTTAGTAACCGGGGAGCTGTTTTTT.

This clonotype showed up many times. The chain is built from TRBV12-3 or TRBV12-4 and TRBJ1-6; possible D gene TRBD1, 5 bases. The CDR3 runs 15 residues. V shed 6 bases and J shed 7 bases, with 16 bases lying between them. The CDR3 loop reads CASRVTAYRNSPLHF. The DNA for the CDR3 is TGTGCCAGCAGGGTGACAGCATATAGGAATTCACCCCTCCACTTT.

This clonotype was found many times. J is TRBJ1-5 and V is TRBV29-1, with 8 bases lining up with TRBD1. Per germline, CDR1 SQVTM and CDR2 ANQGSEA. The V gene end was trimmed by 4 bases and the J gene end by 7 bases; junction bases not matched to a gene: 3. CDR3 length equals 12 residues. The CDR3 DNA reads TGCAGCGTTGGACAGGGGTCACAGCCCCAGCATTTT. Encoded protein: CSVGQGSQPQHF. Filled out from reference TRBV29-1 and TRBJ1-5, the complete variable domain reads SAVISQKPSRDICQRGTSLTIQCQVDSQVTMMFWYRQQPGQSLTLIATANQGSEATYESGFVIDKFPISRPNLTFSTLTVSNMSPEDSSIYLCSVGQGSQPQHFGDGTRLSIL.

This clonotype came up many times. This chain uses TRBV27 with TRBJ1-2, with a tentative D call TRBD1 (5 bases). CDR3 size: 15 residues. CDR1 is MNHEY and CDR2 is SMNVEV in the germline V gene (reference sequence). V dropped 2 bases and J dropped 5 bases, with 15 bases sitting between them. DNA for the CDR3: TGTGCCAGCAGTTTAGATCGGGACCCACTATATGGCTACACCTTC. Protein: CASSLDRDPLYGYTF.

This clonotype was recorded at least ten times. The V gene is TRBV11-1, the J gene TRBJ1-1, with D perhaps TRBD1 (6 bases). Trimming removed 2 bases at V and 9 bases at J, with 16 bases between. The CDR3 covers 14 residues. Germline V CDR1 and CDR2: SGHAT, FQDESV (reference sequence). The CDR3 bases are TGTGCCAGCAGCTTAATGGGGACAAGGGATCAAGCTTTCTTT. This codes for CASSLMGTRDQAFF.

This chain links TRBV19 with TRBJ1-2; 9 nucleotides match TRBD1. The length of the CDR3 is 14 residues. The V gene end was trimmed by 10 bases and the J gene end by 5 bases; junction bases not matched to a gene: 11. CDR1 is LNHDA and CDR2 is SQIVND in the germline V gene (reference sequence). CDR3 amino acids: CAIRPGQGKYGYTF. The CDR3 DNA follows: TGTGCCATCCGACCCGGACAGGGGAAATATGGCTACACCTTC.

The rearrangement joins TRBV12-3 or TRBV12-4 to TRBJ2-1; D unclear. The V end was cut by 4 bases, the J end by 8 bases, with 15 bases between. The CDR3 contains 14 residues. DNA for the CDR3: TGTGCCAGCAGTTCCCTCCCGAGCCAACATGAGCAGTTCTTC. It specifies CASSSLPSQHEQFF.

This clonotype was observed at least ten times. The chain joins TRBV28 to TRBJ2-2, with 7 bases identical to TRBD2. Germline trimming cut 2 bases from V and 2 bases from J; bases unmatched to any gene: 8. The CDR3 runs to 17 residues. Looked up from germline, CDR1 is MDHEN and CDR2 is SYDVKM. The CDR3 coding sequence is TGTGCCAGCAGTTTAAGTATGGGAGGGCTCAACACCGGGGAGCTGTTTTTT. This codes for CASSLSMGGLNTGELFF.

This clonotype has ten or more counts. This chain uses TRBV29-1 with TRBJ1-1, with 11 positions matching TRBD1. Germline lookup yields CDR1 SQVTM and CDR2 ANQGSEA. The CDR3 spans 14 residues. With V trimmed by 7 bases and J by 1 base, 5 bases remained unmatched. This CDR3 reads CSAGTGGENTEAFF. The CDR3 region has the DNA TGCAGCGCAGGGACAGGGGGGGAGAACACTGAAGCTTTCTTT.

The rearrangement links TRBV6-2 or TRBV6-3 to TRBJ1-5, with D maybe TRBD1 (6 bases). The V and J ends lost 6 bases and 3 bases respectively, with 15 bases between them. The CDR3 runs to 15 residues. Germline V gene lookup returns CDR1 MNHEY and CDR2 SVGEGT. This chain's CDR3 is CASRRTPGANQPQHF. The DNA of the CDR3 is TGTGCCAGCAGGCGAACGCCAGGGGCCAATCAGCCCCAGCATTTT.

At least ten counts were recorded for this clonotype. This chain uses TRBV20-1 with TRBJ2-3, with D tentatively TRBD1 (7 bases). The CDR3 sequence is 12 residues long. V gave up 6 bases and J gave up 4 bases, with 11 bases separating them. Germline V CDR1 and CDR2: DFQATT, SNEGSKA (reference sequence). The CDR3: CSARGASDTQYF. The CDR3 DNA sequence: TGCAGTGCCAGGGGGGCGTCAGATACGCAGTATTTT.

In its sample, this clonotype was seen many times. The gene calls are TRBV7-9 and TRBJ1-1; D may be TRBD1 (6 bases). The CDR3 has 15 residues. V was cut by 4 bases and J by 0 bases, with 12 bases left in between. Per germline, CDR1 SEHNR and CDR2 FQNEAQ (reference sequence). CDR3 coding DNA: TGTGCCAGCAGCTCACAACAGGGCCTGAACACTGAAGCTTTCTTT. Encoded protein: CASSSQQGLNTEAFF.

This clonotype came up a few times. The chain joins TRBV12-3 or TRBV12-4 to TRBJ2-1, with a tentative D call TRBD2 (5 bases). This CDR3 region has 12 residues. Between the trimmed V and J ends, which lost 5 bases and 7 bases, there was a span of 9 bases. The CDR3 sequence: CASSKGLNEQFF. The CDR3 DNA follows: TGTGCCAGCAGTAAAGGACTGAATGAGCAGTTCTTC.

This clonotype was detected many times. The chain recombines TRBV7-8 with TRBJ2-3; maybe TRBD1 (6 bases). The CDR3 sequence is 15 residues long. Germline lookup yields CDR1 SGHVS and CDR2 FQNEAQ. Trimming left V 5 bases short and J 3 bases short, with 15 bases between. CDR3 sequence: CASSPTAGDTDTQYF. The DNA for the CDR3 is TGTGCCAGCAGCCCGACGGCAGGGGATACAGATACGCAGTATTTT.

This clonotype has a count of ten or more. This sequence joins TRBV3-1 and TRBJ1-1; 8 positions agree with TRBD1. The CDR3 has 14 residues. Germline V lookup: CDR1 LGHDT, CDR2 YNNKEL (reference sequence). Germline trimming cut 1 base from V and 11 bases from J; bases unmatched to any gene: 9. The CDR3 nucleotides read TGTGCCAGCAGCCAAGTCAACAGGGGGAGGCACGCTTTCTTT. Protein: CASSQVNRGRHAFF.

This clonotype showed up many times. The rearrangement uses TRBV5-1 and TRBJ1-1; D is ambiguous. The CDR3 has 14 amino acids. Trimming stripped 4 bases from V and 0 bases from J, with 10 bases between. Germline-derived CDR1 and CDR2 are SGHRS and YFSETQ. CDR3 sequence reads: CASSVGLMNTEAFF. The DNA for the CDR3 is TGCGCCAGCAGCGTCGGACTGATGAACACTGAAGCTTTCTTT.

This clonotype was recorded many times. This sequence joins TRBV21-1 and TRBJ2-7; the D call TRBD2 from the table was never checked on the DNA. TRBV21-1 has pseudogene status. The length of the CDR3 is 17 residues. CDR3 DNA sequence: TGTGCCAGCAGCAAGACTAGCGGGGGCCGAAAAACCTACGAGCAGTACTTC. Its protein is CASSKTSGGRKTYEQYF.

V usage is TRBV6-6 and J usage is TRBJ1-6; possibly TRBD1 for D (6 bases). This CDR3 region has 15 residues. Trimming removed 6 bases at V and 10 bases at J, with 19 bases between. Germline lookup yields CDR1 MNHNY and CDR2 SVGAGI (reference sequence). CDR3 DNA sequence: TGTGCCAGCAGAATTGAAGGGGGTACGGGATCACCCCTCCACTTT. As protein: CASRIEGGTGSPLHF.

This clonotype has at least ten counts. The chain joins TRBV20-1 to TRBJ2-1; maybe TRBD2 (6 bases). The CDR3 runs 17 residues. Germline V gives CDR1 DFQATT, CDR2 SNEGSKA (reference sequence). V dropped 5 bases and J dropped 6 bases, with 26 bases sitting between them. The CDR3 loop reads CSAGGAMIRGESNEQFF. In nucleotides, the CDR3 is TGCAGTGCTGGAGGGGCAATGATCCGCGGGGAAAGCAATGAGCAGTTCTTC.

V and J are TRBV28 and TRBJ2-6; D is uncertain. V lost 2 bases, J lost 3 bases, and 5 bases lay in between. CDR1 and CDR2 (germline): MDHEN, SYDVKM. This CDR3 is built from 14 residues. In DNA, the CDR3 is TGTGCCAGCAGTTTAACACGTGGGGCCAACGTCCTGACTTTC. It yields the protein CASSLTRGANVLTF.